These 2 T cell receptor beta chains originate from one sample sequenced in a study of blood T cell repertoires in COVID-19. The data were produced by immunoSEQ multiplex PCR, yet TCRdb's version contains in-frame clones alone and is incomplete. The sample includes 120,000 to 150,000 clones, approximately 88% of them seen just once. The sequenced sample was peripheral blood. These receptors originate from a man aged 55 to 69 with active or convalescent COVID-19.

The sample holds a few counts of this clone. The chain joins TRBV7-2 to TRBJ2-5, with D tentatively TRBD1 (6 bases). The CDR3 has 13 amino acids. Germline values: CDR1 SGHTA, CDR2 FQGNSA. The V and J ends lost 1 base and 4 bases respectively, with 7 bases between them. The chain's CDR3 is CASSLGTAETQYF. The CDR3 coding sequence is TGTGCCAGCAGCTTAGGGACAGCAGAGACCCAGTACTTC. Supplemented by reference TRBV7-2 and TRBJ2-5, the full variable domain reads GAGVSQSPSNKVTEKGKDVELRCDPISGHTALYWYRQSLGQGLEFLIYFQGNSAPDKSGLPSDRFSAERTGGSVSTLTIQRTQQEDSAVYLCASSLGTAETQYFGPGTRLLVL.

V and J are TRBV19 and TRBJ2-1, with TRBD1 as a possible D gene (5 bases). V shed 5 bases and J shed 4 bases, with 9 bases lying between them. CDR3 length: 13 amino acids. From germline, CDR1 is LNHDA and CDR2 SQIVND (reference sequence). DNA for the CDR3: TGTGCCAGTAGTTTGCGGACATACAATGAGCAGTTCTTC. Protein product: CASSLRTYNEQFF.